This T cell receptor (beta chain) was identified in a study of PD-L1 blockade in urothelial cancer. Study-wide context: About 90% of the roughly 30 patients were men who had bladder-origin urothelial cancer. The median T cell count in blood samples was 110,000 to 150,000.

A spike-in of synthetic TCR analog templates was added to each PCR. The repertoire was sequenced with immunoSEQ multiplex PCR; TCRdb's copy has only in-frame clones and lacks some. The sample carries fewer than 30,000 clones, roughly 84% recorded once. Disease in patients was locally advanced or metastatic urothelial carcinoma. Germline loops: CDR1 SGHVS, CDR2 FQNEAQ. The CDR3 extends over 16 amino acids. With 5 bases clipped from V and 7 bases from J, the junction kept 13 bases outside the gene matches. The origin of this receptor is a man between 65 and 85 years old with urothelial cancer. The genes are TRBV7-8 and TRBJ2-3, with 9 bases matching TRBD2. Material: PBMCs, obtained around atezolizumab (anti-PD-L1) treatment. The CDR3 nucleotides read TGTGCCAGCAGCCCCCGCGGAGCGGGAGGAGGCAATACGCAGTATTTT. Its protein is CASSPRGAGGGNTQYF. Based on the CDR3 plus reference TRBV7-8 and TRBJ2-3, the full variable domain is GAGVSQSPRYKVAKRGQDVALRCDPISGHVSLFWYQQALGQGPEFLTYFQNEAQLDKSGLPSDRFFAERPEGSVSTLKIQRTQQEDSAVYLCASSPRGAGGGNTQYFGPGTRLTVL.